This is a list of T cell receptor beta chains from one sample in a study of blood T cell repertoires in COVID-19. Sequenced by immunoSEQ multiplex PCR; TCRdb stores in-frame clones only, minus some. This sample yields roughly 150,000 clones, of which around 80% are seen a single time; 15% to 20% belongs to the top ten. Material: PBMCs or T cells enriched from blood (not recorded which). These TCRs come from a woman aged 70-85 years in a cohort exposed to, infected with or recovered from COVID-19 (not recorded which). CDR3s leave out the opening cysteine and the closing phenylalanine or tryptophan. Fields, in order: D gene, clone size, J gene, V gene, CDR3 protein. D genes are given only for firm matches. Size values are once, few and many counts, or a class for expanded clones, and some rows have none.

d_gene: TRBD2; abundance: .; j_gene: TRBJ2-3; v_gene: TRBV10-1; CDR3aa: ASSEAGVTDTQY
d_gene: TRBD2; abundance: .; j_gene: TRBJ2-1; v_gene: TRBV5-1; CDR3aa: ASSLRPGGRGEQF
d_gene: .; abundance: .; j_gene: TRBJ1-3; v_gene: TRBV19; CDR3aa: ASSIRDSPSGNTIY
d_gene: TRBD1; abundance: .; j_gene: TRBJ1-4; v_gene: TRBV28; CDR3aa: ASSLLEQGKEKLF
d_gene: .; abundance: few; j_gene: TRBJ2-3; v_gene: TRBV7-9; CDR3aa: ASSLAGHLTDTQY
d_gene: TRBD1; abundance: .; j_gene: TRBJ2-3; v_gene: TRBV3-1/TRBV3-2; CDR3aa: ASSQDFFPGTGSTDTQY
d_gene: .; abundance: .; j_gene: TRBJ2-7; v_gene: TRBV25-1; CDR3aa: AGGSPPYEQY
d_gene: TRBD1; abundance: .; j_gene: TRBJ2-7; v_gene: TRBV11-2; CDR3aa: ASATGGGYEQY
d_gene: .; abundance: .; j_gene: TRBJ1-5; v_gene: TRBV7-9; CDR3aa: ASSLALGTGNQPQH
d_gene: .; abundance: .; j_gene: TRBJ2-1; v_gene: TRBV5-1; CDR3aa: ASSSRGPSSYNEQF
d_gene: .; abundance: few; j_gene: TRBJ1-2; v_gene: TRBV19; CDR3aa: ASSFPVEAYQANYGYT
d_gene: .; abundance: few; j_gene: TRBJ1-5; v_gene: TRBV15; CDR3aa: ATSRGTFDSNQPQH
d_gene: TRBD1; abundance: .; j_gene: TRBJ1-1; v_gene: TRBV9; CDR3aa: ASSDDPGQGAVAF
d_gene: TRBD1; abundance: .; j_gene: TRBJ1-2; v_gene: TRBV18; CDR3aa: ASRGTAIYGYT
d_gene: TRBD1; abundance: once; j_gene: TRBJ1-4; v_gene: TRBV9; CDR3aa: ASSPGDSPFNEKLF
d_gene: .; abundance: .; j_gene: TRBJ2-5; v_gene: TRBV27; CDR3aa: ATRREETQY
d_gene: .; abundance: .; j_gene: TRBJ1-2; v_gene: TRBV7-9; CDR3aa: ASSSTSDRRWPYGYT
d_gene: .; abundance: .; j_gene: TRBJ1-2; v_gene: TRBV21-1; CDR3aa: ASRPDRGNN
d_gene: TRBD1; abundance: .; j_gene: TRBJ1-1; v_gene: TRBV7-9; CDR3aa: ASSTLIGQGTTEAF
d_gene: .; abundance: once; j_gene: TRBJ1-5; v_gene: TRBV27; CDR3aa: ASSSTGLSNQPQH
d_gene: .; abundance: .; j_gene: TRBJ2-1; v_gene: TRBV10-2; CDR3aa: ASRRRGSYNEQF
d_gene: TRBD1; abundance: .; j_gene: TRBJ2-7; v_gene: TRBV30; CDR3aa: AWGGTGGHEQY
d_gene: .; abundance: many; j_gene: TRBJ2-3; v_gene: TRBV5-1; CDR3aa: ASSHDPAGSGTDTQY
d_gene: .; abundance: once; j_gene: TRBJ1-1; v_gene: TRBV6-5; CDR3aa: ASNPRGRVGTEAF
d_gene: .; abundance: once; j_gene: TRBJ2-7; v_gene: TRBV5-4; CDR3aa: ASSFHSYEQY
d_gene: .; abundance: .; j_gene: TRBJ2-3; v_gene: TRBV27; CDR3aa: ASLRASSTDTQY
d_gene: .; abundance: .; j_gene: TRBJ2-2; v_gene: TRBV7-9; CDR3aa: ASSFQVTGELF
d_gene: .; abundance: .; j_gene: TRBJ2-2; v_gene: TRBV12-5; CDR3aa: ASGLYRNTGELF
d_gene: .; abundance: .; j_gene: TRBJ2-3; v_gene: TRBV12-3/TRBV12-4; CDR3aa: ASRMDYSGTQY
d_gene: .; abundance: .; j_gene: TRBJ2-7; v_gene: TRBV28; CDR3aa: ASSTPAFRGIVGYEQY
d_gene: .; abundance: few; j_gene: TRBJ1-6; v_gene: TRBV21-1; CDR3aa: ASSKVQGRTARSPLH
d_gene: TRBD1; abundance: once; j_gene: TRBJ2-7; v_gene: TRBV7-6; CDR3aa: ASSPGTVAYEQY
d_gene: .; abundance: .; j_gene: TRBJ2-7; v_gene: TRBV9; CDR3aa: ASSVEGKDEQY
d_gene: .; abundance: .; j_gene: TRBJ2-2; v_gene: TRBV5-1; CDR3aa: ASSSGPGEDTGELF
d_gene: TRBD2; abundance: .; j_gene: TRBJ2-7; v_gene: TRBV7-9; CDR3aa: ASSPTSGRAKQYEQY
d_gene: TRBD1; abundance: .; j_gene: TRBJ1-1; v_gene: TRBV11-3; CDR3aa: ASSYSDRGTEAF
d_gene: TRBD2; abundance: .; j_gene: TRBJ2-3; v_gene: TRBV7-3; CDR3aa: ASSLRAGEGTQY
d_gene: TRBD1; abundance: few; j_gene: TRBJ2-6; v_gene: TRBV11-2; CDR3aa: ASSSGQPGANVLT
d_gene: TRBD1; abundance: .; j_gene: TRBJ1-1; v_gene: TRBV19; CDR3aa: ASSPRQGWNTEAF
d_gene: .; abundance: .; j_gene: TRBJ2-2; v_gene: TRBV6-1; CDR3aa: ASSEPAGFLTGELF
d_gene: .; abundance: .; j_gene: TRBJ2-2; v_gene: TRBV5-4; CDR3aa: ASSSGLHTGELF
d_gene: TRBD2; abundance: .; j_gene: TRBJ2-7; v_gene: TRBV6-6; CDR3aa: ASAGTTHEQY
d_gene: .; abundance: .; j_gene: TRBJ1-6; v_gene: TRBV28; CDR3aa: ASSLWQGQGYSPLH
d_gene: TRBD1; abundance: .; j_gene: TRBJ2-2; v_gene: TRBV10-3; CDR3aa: ASQTGEAGELF
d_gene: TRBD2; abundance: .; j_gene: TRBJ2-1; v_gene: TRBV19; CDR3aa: ASSASGNSYNEQF